This TCR beta chain appears in the sequencing data of a study of cytomegalovirus exposure and HLA in healthy donors. Study overall: Of all 400 or so donors who were genotyped, about 80% belonged to the Caucasian-associated ancestry cluster. Overall study results and limits: In an earlier analysis, about 87% or about 30%: the productive usage of most TCR beta V segments.

A remark on this clone: No antigen is known for it.

The CDR3 is made up of 14 amino acids. The V gene lost 7 bases and the J gene lost 0 bases, with 7 bases spanning the gap. Looked up from germline, CDR1 is MNHEY and CDR2 is SVGAGI. PCR involved 60 Vbeta and 13 Jbeta primers. TCRdb keeps only in-frame clones here, not all; method: immunoSEQ multiplex PCR. The sample gives 110,000 to 150,000 clones, about 80% of which show up once; approximately 9.7% is in the top ten. The receptor's source is a woman aged 60-75 years in good health and CMV-seropositive. The J gene is TRBJ1-6, the V gene TRBV6-5; D is unclear. Sequenced material: PBMCs. The CDR3 protein is CASMGSSYNSPLHF. The CDR3 nucleotides are TGTGCCAGCATGGGGAGCTCCTATAATTCACCCCTCCACTTT.